The entry below describes one T cell receptor (beta chain). Only in-frame clones appear in the TCRdb table, and some are missing; sequencing was by immunoSEQ multiplex PCR. There are about 380,000 clones in the sample; 81% occur only once, and 0.85% to 1.3% lies in the top ten. There are 16 residues in the CDR3. The ends were cut back, 4 bases at V and 5 bases at J, with 17 bases in the middle. In germline, CDR1 is LGHDT, CDR2 YNNKEL (reference sequence). These data belong to a study of blood T cell repertoires in COVID-19. About the study: Specimens from acute and convalescent COVID-19 originated in the United States, Italy and Spain.

The rearrangement uses TRBV3-1 (or the pseudogene TRBV3-2) and TRBJ2-2; D gene ambiguous. The TCR sequence derives from a human donor with acute or convalescent COVID-19. The donor label of this sample is uncertain. Material for sequencing was peripheral blood. The chain's CDR3 is CASSPSSLTGTGELFF. Written as DNA, the CDR3 is TGTGCCAGCAGCCCCTCTTCCCTCACCGGTACCGGGGAGCTGTTTTTT.